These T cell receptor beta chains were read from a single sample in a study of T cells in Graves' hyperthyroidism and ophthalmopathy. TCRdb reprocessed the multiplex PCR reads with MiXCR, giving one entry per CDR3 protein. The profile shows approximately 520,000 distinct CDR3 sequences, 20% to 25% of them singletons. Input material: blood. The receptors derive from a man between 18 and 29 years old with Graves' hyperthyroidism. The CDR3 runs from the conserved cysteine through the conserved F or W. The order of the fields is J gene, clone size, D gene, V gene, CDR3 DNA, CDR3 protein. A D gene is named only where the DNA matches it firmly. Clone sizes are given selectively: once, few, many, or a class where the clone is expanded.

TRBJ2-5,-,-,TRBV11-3,TGTGCCAGCAGCCCCAGGTCCCCTCAAGAGACCCAGTACTTC,CASSPRSPQETQYF
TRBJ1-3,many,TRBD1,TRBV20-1,TGCAGTGCTCCCGCCCAGGGGGCAAGATCGGGAAACACCATATATTTT,CSAPAQGARSGNTIYF
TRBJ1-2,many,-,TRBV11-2,TGTGCCAGCAGACGAACAGGGACGCGGGGCTATGGCTACACCTTC,CASRRTGTRGYGYTF
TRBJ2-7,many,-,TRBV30,TGTGCCTGGGGGGGGACAGTCGAGTACTTC,CAWGGTVEYF
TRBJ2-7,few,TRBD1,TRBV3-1,TGTGCCAGCGGCCGGGACAGGATGACCTACGAGCAGTACTTC,CASGRDRMTYEQYF
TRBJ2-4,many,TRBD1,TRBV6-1,TGTGCCAGCAGCCCCCGGGACAGAGGCTCAAACATTCAGTACTTC,CASSPRDRGSNIQYF
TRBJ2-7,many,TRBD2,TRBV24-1,TGTGCCACCAGTGATCCGACTAGCGGGAGGGACGAGCAGTACTTC,CATSDPTSGRDEQYF
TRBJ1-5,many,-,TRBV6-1,TGTGCCAGCAGAACTATTTTAGGGGCCCAGCCCCAGCATTTT,CASRTILGAQPQHF
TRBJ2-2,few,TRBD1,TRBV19,TGTGCCAGTAAAGACAGGGCATCCGGGGAGCTGTTTTTT,CASKDRASGELFF
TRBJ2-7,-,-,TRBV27,TGTGCCAGCAGTTTAATCCTTGGGGCCCCCTACGAGCAGTACTTC,CASSLILGAPYEQYF
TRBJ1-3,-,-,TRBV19,TGTGCCAGTAGTGCAAGGGCGGGCGGAAACACCATATATTTT,CASSARAGGNTIYF
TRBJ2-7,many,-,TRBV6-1,TGTGCCAGCAGTCCAGGACAGGTTAGCGGCGAGCAGTACTTC,CASSPGQVSGEQYF
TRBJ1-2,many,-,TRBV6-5,TGTGCCAGCAGTTACTCGACCGGGAGCCCCTATGGCTACACCTTC,CASSYSTGSPYGYTF